This is a list of T cell receptor beta chains from one sample in a study of cytomegalovirus exposure and HLA in healthy donors. This table comes from immunoSEQ multiplex PCR, and its TCRdb copy is limited to in-frame clones, with some not included. The sample lists 150,000 to 180,000 clones; about four fifths were seen once. The sequenced sample consisted of PBMCs. The receptors derive from a man aged 18 to 29 in good health and CMV-seronegative. CDR3s include the opening cysteine and the closing phenylalanine or tryptophan. The D gene is left open where the match is weak. Not every row has a clone size; where given, it reads once, few, many or a size class.

v_call	j_call	d_call	clone_size	cdr3_aa	cdr3_nt
TRBV4-1	TRBJ2-1	.	.	CASSQGDRSWSYNEQFF	TGCGCCAGCAGCCAAGGTGACAGGTCCTGGTCCTACAATGAGCAGTTCTTC
TRBV7-9	TRBJ1-1	.	once	CASSLQGGTEAFF	TGTGCCAGCAGCTTACAGGGTGGCACTGAAGCTTTCTTT
TRBV11-1	TRBJ1-1	TRBD1	few	CASSQTGGRTEAFF	TGTGCCAGCAGCCAGACAGGGGGCAGGACTGAAGCTTTCTTT
TRBV11-2	TRBJ2-3	TRBD2	.	CASSPSRGGHLSGDTQYF	TGTGCCAGCAGCCCTAGCCGGGGGGGCCACCTATCAGGAGATACGCAGTATTTT
TRBV10-3	TRBJ2-5	TRBD2	.	CAISDPPGLAGGKETQYF	TGTGCCATCAGTGATCCCCCGGGGCTAGCGGGGGGAAAAGAGACCCAGTACTTC
TRBV28	TRBJ2-1	.	once	CASSLIFPGRVNEQFF	TGTGCCAGCAGTTTAATCTTCCCGGGCAGGGTCAATGAGCAGTTCTTC
TRBV5-5	TRBJ1-3	.	.	CASSFGSSGNTIYF	TGTGCCAGCAGCTTCGGGAGCTCTGGAAACACCATATATTTT
TRBV7-2	TRBJ2-1	TRBD2	.	CASSLSSGRFYNEQFF	TGTGCCAGCAGCTTATCTAGCGGGAGATTCTACAATGAGCAGTTCTTC
TRBV6-5	TRBJ1-2	.	few	CASSYEGGSYGYTF	TGTGCCAGCAGTTACGAGGGTGGCAGCTATGGCTACACCTTC
TRBV7-9	TRBJ2-3	TRBD2	.	CASSLLALAGDTQYF	TGTGCCAGCAGCTTGCTGGCGCTAGCGGGAGATACGCAGTATTTT
TRBV14	TRBJ2-7	TRBD2	.	CASSQGRDYRAYEQYF	TGTGCCAGCAGCCAAGGAAGGGACTACCGCGCCTACGAGCAGTACTTC
TRBV13	TRBJ1-2	.	.	CASRLYNGDYGYTF	TGTGCCAGCAGGCTTTATAACGGGGACTATGGCTACACCTTC
TRBV6-5	TRBJ2-1	.	few	CASSYGLSNEQFF	TGTGCCAGCAGTTACGGTCTAAGCAATGAGCAGTTCTTC
TRBV11-1	TRBJ2-5	.	.	CASSPYRAKGETQYF	TGTGCCAGCAGCCCTTACAGGGCAAAAGGGGAGACCCAGTACTTC
TRBV11-3	TRBJ2-3	.	few	CASSKGLNLDTQYF	TGTGCCAGCAGCAAAGGACTAAATCTCGATACGCAGTATTTT
TRBV10-2	TRBJ1-2	TRBD1	.	CASGPTGAHGYTF	TGCGCCAGCGGCCCGACAGGGGCCCATGGCTACACCTTC
TRBV6-5	TRBJ2-7	.	.	CASTPLRGSSYEQYF	TGTGCCAGCACCCCCTTGAGAGGCAGCTCCTACGAGCAGTACTTC
TRBV28	TRBJ2-5	.	.	CASSLVGGGETQYF	TGTGCCAGCAGTTTAGTTGGGGGCGGGGAGACCCAGTACTTC
TRBV5-4	TRBJ1-2	.	.	CASSPSTWVNNYGYTF	TGTGCCAGCAGCCCCTCGACATGGGTAAATAACTATGGCTACACCTTC
TRBV5-8	TRBJ1-2	TRBD1	.	CASSPRTGNYGYTF	TGTGCCAGCAGCCCGCGGACAGGGAACTATGGCTACACCTTC
TRBV5-1	TRBJ2-3	TRBD1	.	CASSLTGAFSDTQYF	TGCGCCAGCAGCTTGACAGGGGCCTTTTCGGATACGCAGTATTTT
TRBV18	TRBJ2-2	.	.	CASSPRADSAGELFF	TGTGCCAGCTCACCACGGGCAGATAGCGCCGGGGAGCTGTTTTTT
TRBV7-2	TRBJ1-2	TRBD1	once	CASTTRDRDYGYTF	TGTGCCAGCACCACGAGGGACAGGGACTATGGCTACACCTTC